A selection of T cell receptor beta chains follows, all from one sample in a study of cytomegalovirus exposure and HLA in healthy donors. Profiling relied on immunoSEQ multiplex PCR, and the TCRdb table lists in-frame clones only, not all of them. The table records 200,000 or so clones, roughly 84% of them present only once. Sequencing was carried out using PBMCs. The receptors stem from a man between 18 and 35 years old in good health and CMV-seropositive. CDR3s include the opening cysteine and the closing phenylalanine or tryptophan. D genes are given only for firm matches. Not all rows give a size; the values are once, few, many and, for expanded clones, a class.

CATRPAGDRNTIYF TGTGCCACCAGACCAGCAGGGGACCGAAACACCATATATTTT TRBV19 . . TRBJ1-3
CASSLGGGMGYTF TGTGCCAGCAGCTTGGGGGGAGGAATGGGCTACACCTTC TRBV5-4 few . TRBJ1-2
CASSQSQGLGIGANVLTF TGCGCCAGCAGCCAGTCCCAGGGGCTAGGGATCGGGGCCAACGTCCTGACTTTC TRBV4-1 . . TRBJ2-6
CASSGGQYGYTF TGTGCCAGCAGTGGCGGACAGTATGGCTACACCTTC TRBV6-4 . . TRBJ1-2
CASSKGGDECGEQYF TGTGCCAGCAGCAAAGGGGGGGACGAATGCGGAGAGCAGTACTTC TRBV21-1 . . TRBJ2-7
CASSIPSAGVTDTQYF TGTGCCAGCAGTATTCCCTCGGCGGGAGTAACAGATACGCAGTATTTT TRBV7-6 . TRBD2 TRBJ2-3
CASSPRGLAVDEQFF TGTGCCAGCAGCCCCAGGGGACTAGCGGTCGATGAGCAGTTCTTC TRBV7-2 . TRBD2 TRBJ2-1
CASRLLGELFF TGTGCCAGCAGACTCCTGGGGGAGCTGTTTTTT TRBV6-5 . . TRBJ2-2
CSGLTGPYEQYF TGCAGCGGCCTGACAGGTCCCTACGAGCAGTACTTC TRBV29-1 . . TRBJ2-7
CASSQVSSGITDTQYF TGTGCCAGCAGCCAAGTTAGTAGCGGGATCACAGATACGCAGTATTTT TRBV4-2 . TRBD2 TRBJ2-3
CASSSRVAGETQYF TGTGCCAGCAGCTCCCGGGTAGCGGGGGAGACCCAGTACTTC TRBV5-4 . TRBD2 TRBJ2-5
CASSSTSGSFDEQYF TGTGCCAGCAGCTCGACTAGCGGGAGCTTCGACGAGCAGTACTTC TRBV5-8 . TRBD2 TRBJ2-7
CASSEPLAYEQYF TGTGCCAGCAGTGAACCGCTAGCGTACGAGCAGTACTTC TRBV2 many . TRBJ2-7
CASSYSSSYGYTF TGTGCCAGCAGTTACTCGAGTAGTTATGGCTACACCTTC TRBV6-5 . . TRBJ1-2
CASSADFGTSANGGQYF TGTGCCAGCAGTGCGGATTTCGGGACTAGCGCGAACGGTGGGCAGTACTTC TRBV2 . TRBD2 TRBJ2-7
CASSPRTGAQETQYF TGTGCCAGCAGCCCCAGGACAGGGGCCCAGGAGACCCAGTACTTC TRBV11-2 . TRBD1 TRBJ2-5
CASSSPLGLLYEQYF TGTGCCAGCAGTTCCCCGTTGGGACTCCTCTACGAGCAGTACTTC TRBV28 . . TRBJ2-7
CASSQGRQAGVGTGELFF TGCGCCAGCAGCCAAGGACGACAAGCGGGAGTCGGTACCGGGGAGCTGTTTTTT TRBV4-3 . TRBD2 TRBJ2-2
CASSQGSTGGGYGYTF TGCGCCAGCAGCCAAGGGTCGACAGGGGGAGGCTATGGCTACACCTTC TRBV4-1 . TRBD1 TRBJ1-2
CASSLEYADSYNEQFF TGTGCCAGCAGCTTAGAATATGCGGATTCCTACAATGAGCAGTTCTTC TRBV7-6 . . TRBJ2-1
CASSIDPGAREQYF TGTGCCAGTAGTATAGATCCAGGGGCGAGGGAGCAGTACTTC TRBV19 . . TRBJ2-7
CATTGGRATYNEQFF TGTGCCACCACCGGGGGGAGGGCGACCTACAATGAGCAGTTCTTC TRBV15 . TRBD2 TRBJ2-1
CASGLVQGVANYGYTF TGTGCTAGTGGTTTGGTACAAGGGGTCGCTAACTATGGCTACACCTTC TRBV12-5 . . TRBJ1-2
CASRGGGPATNEKLFF TGCGCCAGCAGAGGCGGAGGGCCGGCAACTAATGAAAAACTGTTTTTT TRBV5-1 . . TRBJ1-4
CASSHSGTSGSGEQFF TGTGCCAGCAGCCATTCCGGGACTAGCGGGAGCGGTGAGCAGTTCTTC TRBV9 . TRBD2 TRBJ2-1
CASSRLSGHTDTQYF TGCGCCAGCAGCCGACTAAGCGGGCACACAGATACGCAGTATTTT TRBV5-1 . . TRBJ2-3
CASSLPRASGINEQYF TGTGCCAGCAGCTTACCGAGGGCTAGCGGGATCAACGAGCAGTACTTC TRBV7-2 . TRBD2 TRBJ2-7
CASSYRGLEINEQFF TGCGCCAGCAGCTACAGGGGGCTCGAAATCAATGAGCAGTTCTTC TRBV5-1 . TRBD1 TRBJ2-1
CASRLERSSYNEQFF TGTGCCAGTAGGTTGGAGCGTAGCTCCTACAATGAGCAGTTCTTC TRBV19 . . TRBJ2-1
CASSLVQGAGELFF TGCGCCAGCAGCTTGGTACAGGGGGCCGGGGAGCTGTTTTTT TRBV5-1 . TRBD1 TRBJ2-2
CASSPRTGLQSYEQYF TGTGCCAGCAGCCCACGGACAGGGCTTCAGTCCTACGAGCAGTACTTC TRBV9 . TRBD1 TRBJ2-7
CAWSVDRGSYSNQPQHF TGTGCCTGGAGTGTAGACAGGGGGTCGTATAGCAATCAGCCCCAGCATTTT TRBV30 once TRBD1 TRBJ1-5
CATQPPGQGAYEQYF TGTGCCACCCAACCCCCGGGACAGGGGGCTTACGAGCAGTACTTC TRBV7-9 once TRBD1 TRBJ2-7